The clone carrying this T cell receptor beta chain has only a few counts. Its specificity is not known. TCRdb re-derived calls from the RT-PCR reads in MiXCR, one entry per CDR3 protein. In the table there are a few hundred thousand distinct CDR3 sequences, 11% of which are singletons. The data originate from a study of response to subunit inactivated influenza vaccine. Notes on the study in general: A suggestion made by the authors is that each seasonal influenza vaccination recruits few new T cells.

The CDR3 has 16 amino acids. Trimming removed 5 bases from V and 4 bases from J; junction bases left unmatched: 13. Looked up from germline, CDR1 is SEHNR and CDR2 is FQNEAQ (reference sequence). The same sample was also used in a study of T cells expressing NK-cell markers. Per that paper: The authors made TCR beta cDNA libraries by 5'RACE template switching. This switching added a universal primer site and UMIs. Sequenced donors, eight in total, included seven who were HCMV-seropositive and one who was seronegative. Nothing established the HCMV specificity of expanded NKG2C+ T cell clones.

The sequence came from a man aged 50 to 59 who received an inactivated influenza vaccine. The chain recombines TRBV7-9 with TRBJ1-2, with 7 bases lining up with TRBD1. Material: PBMCs from blood, obtained on the day of vaccination. The CDR3 spells CASSPLTGALGYGYTF. In DNA form, the CDR3 reads TGTGCCAGCAGCCCCCTAACAGGGGCTCTGGGCTATGGCTACACCTTC.